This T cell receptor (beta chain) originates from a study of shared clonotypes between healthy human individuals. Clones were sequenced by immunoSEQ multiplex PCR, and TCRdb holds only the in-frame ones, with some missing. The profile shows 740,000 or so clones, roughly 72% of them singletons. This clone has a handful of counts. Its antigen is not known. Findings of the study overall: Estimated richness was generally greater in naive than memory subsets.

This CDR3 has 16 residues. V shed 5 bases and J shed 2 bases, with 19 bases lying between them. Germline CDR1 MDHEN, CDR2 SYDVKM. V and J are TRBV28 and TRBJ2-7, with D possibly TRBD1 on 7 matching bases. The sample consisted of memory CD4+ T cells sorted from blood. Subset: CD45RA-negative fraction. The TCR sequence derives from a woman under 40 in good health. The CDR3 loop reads CASSLPRGVPPYEQYF. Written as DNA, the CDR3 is TGTGCCAGCAGTCTCCCCAGGGGGGTCCCTCCCTACGAGCAGTACTTC.